A single TCR beta chain is shown here with its context. The V and J ends lost 4 bases and 3 bases, in that order; junction bases with no gene match: 2. The CDR3 is 14 residues long. Germline assignment: CDR1 SGHKS and CDR2 YYEKEE (reference sequence). The data are from a study of blood T cell repertoires in COVID-19. Whole-study context: From T cells, B-cell-depleted T cells, or PBMCs came the material, which was cDNA or gDNA.

In the authors' workflow: How many nucleated cells were present was estimated from reference gene primer amplification. The data were produced by immunoSEQ multiplex PCR, yet TCRdb's version contains in-frame clones alone and is incomplete. That table supplies the V and J calls and clone size; D and trimming were determined from the DNA. The data contain approximately 160,000 clones, roughly 80% of them singletons. The receptor was derived from a man aged 65-85 years with acute or convalescent COVID-19. Input material: peripheral blood. V and J are TRBV5-5 and TRBJ2-3; 10 positions match TRBD2. In nucleotides, the CDR3 is TGTGCCAGCAGCAAGGGACTAGCGACAGATACGCAGTATTTT. Translating it yields CASSKGLATDTQYF.